Below, one T cell receptor beta chain is given with its context. The data are from a study of T cell changes during pregnancy in multiple sclerosis. CDR1 MNHEY and CDR2 SMNVEV come from the germline V gene (reference sequence). The V and J ends lost 2 bases and 7 bases respectively, with 11 bases between them. The CDR3 extends over 14 amino acids. The data were produced by immunoSEQ multiplex PCR, yet TCRdb's version contains in-frame clones alone and is incomplete. This sample has tens of thousands of clones; about 88% occur once, and the top ten carry approximately 0.5%. The material sequenced was CD4+ T cells from peripheral blood mononuclear cells, taken in the first trimester of pregnancy. The receptor's source is a female donor with multiple sclerosis, enrolled in a pregnancy study. The chain is built from TRBV27 and TRBJ2-2, with D perhaps matching TRBD2 (6 bases). CDR3 sequence reads: CASSLRPGGGELFF. The CDR3, as DNA: TGTGCCAGCAGTTTAAGGCCCGGGGGCGGGGAGCTGTTTTTT.